Following are 29 T cell receptor beta chains from one sample sequenced in a study of blood T cell repertoires in COVID-19. Clones were sequenced by immunoSEQ multiplex PCR, and TCRdb holds only the in-frame ones, with some missing. The repertoire holds about 270,000 clones, more than 75% seen once, with 2.3% in the top ten. Sequences were obtained from PBMCs or T cells enriched from blood (not recorded which). These TCRs come from a middle-aged woman with acute COVID-19.

The chain combines TRBV28 with TRBJ1-4; D is perhaps TRBD1 (6 bases). This CDR3 spans 16 amino acids. The V end was cut by 3 bases, the J end by 7 bases, with 18 bases between. From germline, CDR1 is MDHEN and CDR2 SYDVKM. CDR3 loop: CASSLPQQGGVEKLFF. CDR3 sequence (DNA): TGTGCCAGCAGTTTGCCTCAACAGGGCGGAGTTGAAAAACTGTTTTTT.

The V call is TRBV3-1 (or the pseudogene TRBV3-2), the J call TRBJ2-7; D may be TRBD1 (5 bases). V lost 3 bases, J lost 3 bases, and 12 bases lay in between. This CDR3 is built from 14 residues. Germline V gives CDR1 LGHDT, CDR2 YNNKEL (reference sequence). CDR3 nucleotide sequence: TGTGCCAGCAGCCAGCAGGGTAGGGTCTACGAGCAGTACTTC. Protein: CASSQQGRVYEQYF.

The V and J genes are TRBV30 and TRBJ1-1, with 8 positions matching TRBD1. V trimming: 3 bases; J trimming: 0 bases; junction bases outside the gene matches: 12. The V gene's germline CDR1 is GTSNPN and CDR2 SVGIG (reference sequence). The CDR3 totals 17 residues. As DNA, the CDR3 is TGTGCCTGGAGGTCAGGGGGCGGGAGTCCCCTGAACACTGAAGCTTTCTTT. Translating gives CAWRSGGGSPLNTEAFF.

The V gene is TRBV5-3, the J gene TRBJ2-1, with TRBD1 matching over 12 bases. TRBV5-3 is an ORF for which the function is uncertain. The CDR3 consists of 16 residues. Losses at the gene ends were 4 bases for V and 7 bases for J; bases not matched to a gene: 9. CDR3 amino acids: CARSRSPGQGANEQFF. CDR3 DNA: TGTGCCAGAAGCAGAAGCCCGGGACAGGGGGCGAATGAGCAGTTCTTC.

V usage is TRBV30 and J usage is TRBJ1-6; D is unresolved. There are 13 residues in the CDR3. V lost 2 bases and J 4 bases, leaving 6 bases between the germline ends. In germline, CDR1 is GTSNPN, CDR2 SVGIG (reference sequence). Written as DNA, the CDR3 is TGTGCCTGGAGTAAATTATATAATTCACCCCTCCACTTT. Translation: CAWSKLYNSPLHF.

The CDR3: CASSQTGTGDYEQYF. The CDR3 DNA sequence: TGCGCCAGCAGCCAAACCGGGACAGGTGACTACGAGCAGTACTTC. The chain recombines TRBV4-1 with TRBJ2-7; 8 bases map to TRBD1. Germline assignment: CDR1 MGHRA and CDR2 YSYEKL. The CDR3 is 15 residues long. After removal of 2 bases from V and 3 bases from J, the junction contained 6 bases not matched to a gene.

The chain couples TRBV11-2 to TRBJ2-2; D is ambiguous. This CDR3 contains 14 residues. Trimming stripped 2 bases from V and 5 bases from J, with 9 bases between. The germline CDR1 and CDR2 sequences are SGHAT and FQNNGV. CDR3 coding DNA: TGTGCCAGCAGCTTAATCTCCGGGACCGGGGAGCTGTTTTTT. Translating gives CASSLISGTGELFF.

This clone was observed a few times. The chain employs TRBV19 and TRBJ1-4; 7 bases are shared with TRBD1. V dropped 5 bases and J dropped 7; count of bases not matched to a gene: 7. This CDR3 comprises 14 residues. Germline V gene lookup returns CDR1 LNHDA and CDR2 SQIVND (reference sequence). The CDR3 is CASSQEGAREKLFF. The DNA for the CDR3 is TGTGCCAGTAGTCAGGAGGGGGCGCGTGAAAAACTGTTTTTT.

The chain joins TRBV6-5 to TRBJ1-3, with D tentatively TRBD1 (6 bases). CDR3 length: 15 residues. The germline V gene has CDR1 MNHEY and CDR2 SVGAGI. The germline V and J ends were trimmed by 2 bases and 0 bases, with 8 bases remaining between them. The chain's CDR3 is CASSYDRSSGNTIYF. The DNA for the CDR3 is TGTGCCAGCAGTTACGACAGGTCCTCTGGAAACACCATATATTTT.

J is TRBJ1-2 and V is TRBV7-9, with 11 nucleotides matching TRBD1. Losses at the gene ends were 4 bases for V and 8 bases for J; bases not matched to a gene: 9. Per the germline V gene, CDR1 is SEHNR and CDR2 is FQNEAQ (reference sequence). This CDR3 is 15 amino acids long. CDR3 in amino acids: CASSSGGQGAQGYTF. DNA of the CDR3: TGTGCCAGCAGCTCGGGAGGACAGGGGGCGCAAGGCTACACCTTC.

The CDR3 DNA follows: TGCACCAGCAGCCCTATCGCCGACACAGATACGCAGTATTTT. It encodes CTSSPIADTDTQYF. The chain uses TRBV1 and TRBJ2-3; TRBD2, the table's D call, lacks a check against the DNA. TRBV1 is a listed pseudogene. The CDR3 sequence is 14 residues long.

This clone has more than one count but fewer than ten. This chain uses TRBV7-2 with TRBJ2-3; tentatively, D is TRBD1 (6 bases). The germline CDR1 and CDR2 sequences are SGHTA and FQGNSA. Trimming left V 5 bases short and J 0 bases short, with 12 bases between. This CDR3 has 15 amino acids. The CDR3 spells CASSTTGQSTDTQYF. The CDR3 DNA reads TGTGCCAGCAGCACCACTGGACAGAGCACAGATACGCAGTATTTT.

The CDR3, as DNA: TGTGCCACCAGTGAGGTGACTAGCGGGAGCGATGATGAGCAGTTCTTC. It specifies CATSEVTSGSDDEQFF. The V and J genes are TRBV24-1 and TRBJ2-1; 12 bases agree with TRBD2. This CDR3 is built from 16 residues. Trimming cost V 4 bases and J 8 bases; bases outside gene matches: 8. Germline-derived CDR1 and CDR2 are KGHDR and SFDVKD.

The V gene is TRBV9, the J gene TRBJ1-6; TRBD1 is a possible D gene (5 bases). In germline, CDR1 is SGDLS, CDR2 YYNGEE. V dropped 0 bases and J dropped 8 bases, with 12 bases sitting between them. The CDR3 contains 15 residues. CDR3: CASSVEGFLDSPLHF. CDR3 nucleotide sequence: TGTGCCAGCAGCGTAGAGGGGTTCTTGGATTCACCCCTCCACTTT.

The chain is built from TRBV29-1 and TRBJ2-2, with TRBD1 matching over 12 bases. CDR3 size: 14 residues. Germline loops: CDR1 SQVTM, CDR2 ANQGSEA. V was pared by 6 bases and J by 4 bases, with 3 bases of the junction left unmatched. CDR3 in DNA: TGCAGCGTCCGGGACAGGGGGCCCACCGGGGAGCTGTTTTTT. Its protein product is CSVRDRGPTGELFF.

This chain connects TRBV19 to TRBJ2-3; possibly TRBD2 for D (6 bases). V was clipped by 10 bases and J by 0 bases, with 14 bases between them. The length of the CDR3 is 14 residues. Per germline, CDR1 LNHDA and CDR2 SQIVND (reference sequence). The CDR3 DNA sequence: TGTGCCACTCGTAGCGGCCCTAGCACAGATACGCAGTATTTT. Translating it yields CATRSGPSTDTQYF.

The rearrangement links TRBV18 to TRBJ1-1, with D unresolved. CDR3 length equals 13 residues. Deletions cut 2 bases from V and 1 base from J, with 5 bases between. Germline-derived CDR1 and CDR2 are KGHSH and LQKENI. For the CDR3, the DNA is TGTGCCAGCTCACCAACAGAGAACACTGAAGCTTTCTTT. It yields the protein CASSPTENTEAFF.

The chain couples TRBV28 to TRBJ1-1; no clear D. Germline V lookup: CDR1 MDHEN, CDR2 SYDVKM. The V gene lost 5 bases and the J gene lost 7 bases, with 14 bases spanning the gap. The CDR3 runs 13 residues. CDR3 sequence: CASSPRLRVEAFF. CDR3 DNA: TGTGCCAGCAGTCCCCGACTTCGAGTTGAAGCTTTCTTT.

The CDR3 sequence is CATSRVAGENTEAFF. The CDR3 DNA reads as TGTGCCACCAGCAGAGTGGCAGGGGAGAACACTGAAGCTTTCTTT. The chain joins TRBV15 to TRBJ1-1; TRBD1 is a possible D gene (6 bases). Germline V gene sequence: CDR1 LNHNV, CDR2 YYDKDF (reference sequence). CDR3 length: 15 residues. The V and J ends lost 1 base and 1 base respectively, with 10 bases between them.

This rearrangement joins TRBV7-8 to TRBJ1-6; D gene uncertain. Germline loops: CDR1 SGHVS, CDR2 FQNEAQ. There are 16 residues in the CDR3. The V end lost 5 bases, the J end lost 0 bases, and 11 bases lay between the germline ends. As DNA, the CDR3 is TGTGCCAGCAGCCATAGACGGAGCTCCTATAATTCACCCCTCCACTTT. It encodes CASSHRRSSYNSPLHF.

The J gene is TRBJ1-6, the V gene TRBV4-1, with 8 bases identical to TRBD1. CDR1 is MGHRA, CDR2 YSYEKL, per germline. The J segment lost 8 bases and the V segment lost 6 bases, leaving 12 bases of the junction unmatched. CDR3 size: 16 residues. The CDR3 region is CASRQRVGQGYSPLHF. The CDR3 DNA reads TGCGCCAGCAGGCAAAGAGTAGGACAGGGTTATTCACCCCTCCACTTT.

The rearrangement joins TRBV5-6 to TRBJ2-5; tentative D call: TRBD2 (6 bases). V was trimmed by 4 bases and J by 2 bases, leaving 18 bases between them. This CDR3 region has 16 residues. Germline CDR1 SGHDT, CDR2 YYEEEE. As DNA, the CDR3 is TGTGCCAGCAGCAGGAGGCGGGGCGGTAATCAAGAGACCCAGTACTTC. This translates into CASSRRRGGNQETQYF.

The V call is TRBV29-1, the J call TRBJ2-5; the match to TRBD1 covers 7 bases. The germline V gene has CDR1 SQVTM and CDR2 ANQGSEA. CDR3 length equals 13 residues. The V and J ends lost 3 bases and 1 base, in that order; junction bases with no gene match: 2. CDR3 DNA: TGCAGCGTTGAGGGACAGTCCCAAGAGACCCAGTACTTC. It codes for CSVEGQSQETQYF.

The V gene is TRBV7-9, the J gene TRBJ1-6; 10 bases match TRBD1. This CDR3 is 12 amino acids long. Germline CDR1 and CDR2: SEHNR and FQNEAQ (reference sequence). V was clipped by 8 bases and J by 8 bases; unmatched bases: 0. In nucleotides, the CDR3 is TGTGCCAGCGGACAGGGGGATTCACCCCTCCACTTT. This encodes CASGQGDSPLHF.

The chain recombines TRBV9 with TRBJ2-3; 11 nucleotides align to TRBD2. V was pared by 5 bases and J by 4 bases, with 6 bases of the junction left unmatched. The CDR3 runs to 15 residues. The germline V gene encodes CDR1 SGDLS and CDR2 YYNGEE. CDR3 nucleotide sequence: TGTGCCAGCAGAGCTAGCGGGAGGACCGCAGATACGCAGTATTTT. Protein: CASRASGRTADTQYF.

The chain joins TRBV7-2 to TRBJ2-5, with D maybe TRBD2 (7 bases). This CDR3 is built from 15 residues. Germline CDR1 SGHTA, CDR2 FQGNSA. Trimming pared 0 bases from V and 4 bases from J, leaving 12 bases between. CDR3 residues: CASSLAGGRVETQYF. The DNA for the CDR3 is TGTGCCAGCAGCTTAGCGGGGGGGCGGGTAGAGACCCAGTACTTC. Together with reference TRBV7-2 and TRBJ2-5, the CDR3 gives the full variable domain: GAGVSQSPSNKVTEKGKDVELRCDPISGHTALYWYRQSLGQGLEFLIYFQGNSAPDKSGLPSDRFSAERTGGSVSTLTIQRTQQEDSAVYLCASSLAGGRVETQYFGPGTRLLVL.

This chain connects TRBV7-8 to TRBJ2-1; possible D gene TRBD2, 5 bases. With 2 bases removed from V and 0 bases from J, the gap between germline ends came to 17 bases. The CDR3 covers 18 residues. Germline values: CDR1 SGHVS, CDR2 FQNEAQ. CDR3 bases: TGTGCCAGCAGCTTAAGTCCATTATCGGGGAGCTCCTACAATGAGCAGTTCTTC. Protein: CASSLSPLSGSSYNEQFF.

The chain couples TRBV30 to TRBJ2-7; 7 nucleotides align to TRBD1. The CDR3 covers 12 residues. Unmatched junction bases numbered 2, after V lost 3 bases and J lost 3 bases. The germline V gene has CDR1 GTSNPN and CDR2 SVGIG (reference sequence). The CDR3 loop reads CAWSRDSYEQYF. CDR3 DNA sequence: TGTGCCTGGAGCCGGGACAGCTACGAGCAGTACTTC.

The V and J genes are TRBV14 and TRBJ1-6; D unresolved. Germline CDR1 and CDR2: SGHDN and FVKESK. Trimming removed 0 bases at V and 8 bases at J, with 8 bases between. CDR3 length equals 14 residues. This CDR3 is CASSQEGRHSPLHF. As DNA, the CDR3 is TGTGCCAGCAGCCAAGAGGGCAGACATTCACCCCTCCACTTT.